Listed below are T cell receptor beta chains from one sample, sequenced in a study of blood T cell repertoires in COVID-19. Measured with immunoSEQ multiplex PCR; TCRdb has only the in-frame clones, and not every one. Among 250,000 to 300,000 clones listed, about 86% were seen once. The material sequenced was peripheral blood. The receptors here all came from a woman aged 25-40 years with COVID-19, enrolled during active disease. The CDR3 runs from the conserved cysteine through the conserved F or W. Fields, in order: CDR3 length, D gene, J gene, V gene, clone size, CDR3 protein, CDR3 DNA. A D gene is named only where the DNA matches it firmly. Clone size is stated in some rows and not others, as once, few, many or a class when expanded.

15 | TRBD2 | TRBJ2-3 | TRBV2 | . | CASTYSGGAVDTQYF | TGTGCCAGCACCTATAGCGGGGGGGCCGTGGATACGCAGTATTTT
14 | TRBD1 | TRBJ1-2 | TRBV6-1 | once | CASSEGQGGGGYTF | TGTGCCAGCAGCGAAGGACAGGGAGGAGGGGGCTACACCTTC
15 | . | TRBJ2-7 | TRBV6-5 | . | CASRVRRGGSYEQYF | TGTGCCAGCAGGGTGCGGAGGGGGGGCTCCTACGAGCAGTACTTC
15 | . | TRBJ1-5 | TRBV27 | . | CASMMYRGQDQPQHF | TGTGCCAGCATGATGTATCGGGGTCAGGATCAGCCCCAGCATTTT
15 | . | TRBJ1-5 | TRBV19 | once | CASSIAAGGAWPQHF | TGTGCCAGTAGTATAGCCGCGGGGGGCGCGTGGCCCCAGCATTTT
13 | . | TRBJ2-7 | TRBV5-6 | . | CASSLTGFNEQYF | TGTGCCAGCAGCTTGACAGGGTTCAACGAGCAGTACTTC
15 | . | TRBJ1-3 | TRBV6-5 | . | CASSSSQGYGNTIYF | .
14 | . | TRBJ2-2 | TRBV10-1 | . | CASSDLRSTGELFF | TGCGCCAGCAGTGATCTTCGCAGCACCGGGGAGCTGTTTTTT
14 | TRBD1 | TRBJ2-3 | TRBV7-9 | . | CASGPGTGTDTQYF | TGTGCCAGCGGCCCCGGGACAGGCACAGATACGCAGTATTTT
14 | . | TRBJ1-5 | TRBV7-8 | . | CASSAQTGDQPQHF | TGTGCCAGCAGCGCTCAGACAGGAGATCAGCCCCAGCATTTT
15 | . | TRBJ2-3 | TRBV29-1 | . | CSVDGLSRAVDTQYF | TGCAGCGTTGACGGACTATCAAGGGCGGTAGATACGCAGTATTTT
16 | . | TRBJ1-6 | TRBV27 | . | CASTSRGNRSNSPLHF | TGTGCCAGCACATCAAGGGGGAACAGGTCTAATTCACCCCTCCACTTT
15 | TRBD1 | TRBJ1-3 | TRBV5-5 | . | CASSRQGAGGNTIYF | TGTGCCAGCAGCCGACAGGGGGCAGGAGGAAACACCATATATTTT
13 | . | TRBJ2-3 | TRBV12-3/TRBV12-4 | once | CASSPVNTDTQYF | TGTGCCAGCAGTCCGGTCAACACAGATACGCAGTATTTT
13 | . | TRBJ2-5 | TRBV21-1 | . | CATAPGFRETQYF | TGTGCCACCGCCCCGGGTTTCCGAGAGACCCAGTACTTC
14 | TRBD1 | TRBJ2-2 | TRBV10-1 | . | CASRSQGRTGELFF | TGCGCCAGCAGGTCACAGGGGCGGACCGGGGAGCTGTTTTTT
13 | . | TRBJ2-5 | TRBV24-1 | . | CATSGSHQETQYF | TGTGCCACCAGTGGTAGCCATCAAGAGACCCAGTACTTC
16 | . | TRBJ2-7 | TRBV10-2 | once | CASSESSSARSYEQYF | TGCGCCAGCAGTGAGTCGTCTAGCGCTCGGTCCTACGAGCAGTACTTC
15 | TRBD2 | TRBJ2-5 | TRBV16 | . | CASSQSGGGFETQYF | TGTGCCAGCAGCCAATCCGGGGGAGGGTTCGAGACCCAGTACTTC
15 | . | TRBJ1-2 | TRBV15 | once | CATSRDFGQYYGYTF | TGTGCCACCAGCAGAGACTTTGGTCAGTATTATGGCTACACCTTC
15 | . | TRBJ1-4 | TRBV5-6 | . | CASSREAGINEKLFF | TGTGCCAGCAGCCGGGAGGCGGGGATTAATGAAAAACTGTTTTTT
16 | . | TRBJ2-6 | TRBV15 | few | CATSRETGSGANVLTF | TGTGCCACCAGCAGAGAAACAGGCTCTGGGGCCAACGTCCTGACTTTC
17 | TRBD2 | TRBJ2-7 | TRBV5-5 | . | CASSLGLAGGTSYEQYF | TGTGCCAGCAGCCTGGGACTAGCGGGGGGGACCTCCTACGAGCAGTACTTC
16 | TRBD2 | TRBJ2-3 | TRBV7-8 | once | CASSQNSGGGTDTQYF | TGTGCCAGCAGCCAAAATAGCGGGGGCGGCACAGATACGCAGTATTTT
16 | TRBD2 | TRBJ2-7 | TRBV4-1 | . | CASSPTLLAGVYEQYF | TGCGCCAGCAGCCCGACACTACTAGCGGGGGTCTACGAGCAGTACTTC
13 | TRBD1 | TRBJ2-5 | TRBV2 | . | CASSEGQGETQYF | TGTGCCAGCAGTGAGGGACAGGGGGAGACCCAGTACTTC
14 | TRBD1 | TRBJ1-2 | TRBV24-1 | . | CATSEGQGIESYTF | TGTGCCACCAGTGAGGGACAGGGGATTGAGAGCTACACCTTC
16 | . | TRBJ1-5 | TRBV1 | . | CTSSQEGQPSNQPQHF | TGCACCAGCAGCCAAGAGGGACAGCCTAGCAATCAGCCCCAGCATTTT
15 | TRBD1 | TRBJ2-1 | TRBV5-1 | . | CASSSTGGAYNEQFF | TGCGCCAGCAGCTCCACAGGGGGCGCCTACAATGAGCAGTTCTTC
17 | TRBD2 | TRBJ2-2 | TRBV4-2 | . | CASSQDKLAGNTGELFF | TGTGCCAGCAGCCAAGATAAACTAGCGGGGAACACCGGGGAGCTGTTTTTT
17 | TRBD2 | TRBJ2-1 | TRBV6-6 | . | CASSRRDSGGGWNEQFF | TGTGCCAGCAGTCGCCGTGATAGCGGGGGGGGATGGAATGAGCAGTTCTTC
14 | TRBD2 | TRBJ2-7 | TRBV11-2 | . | CASSPGGSTYEQYF | TGTGCCAGCAGCCCGGGCGGGAGCACCTACGAGCAGTACTTC
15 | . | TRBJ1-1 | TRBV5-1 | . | CASSRPGVTGTEAFF | TGCGCCAGCAGCCGGCCAGGGGTTACGGGCACTGAAGCTTTCTTT
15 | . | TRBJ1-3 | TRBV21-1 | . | CASSIRRGLGNTIYF | TGTGCCAGCAGCATTCGCAGGGGGCTTGGAAACACCATATATTTT